This section outlines one TCR beta chain sequence together with its context. The target antigen is unknown. Germline lookup yields CDR1 LGHNA and CDR2 YSLEER. CDR3 size: 19 residues. V was trimmed by 0 bases and J by 0 bases, leaving 20 bases between them. TCRdb used MiXCR to reprocess the reads, holding one entry per CDR3 protein. Among over 150,000 distinct CDR3 sequences listed, about a sixth were seen once. The data were obtained in a study of T cell repertoires in cytomegalovirus infection. Study in general: It was the public TCR beta signatures that indicated both CMV infection and matching HLA type.

General study findings and limits: In two of eight donors, the top clonotype was HLA-C-restricted CMV-specific. There were carriers of CMV plus the relevant HLA, and cumulative public TCR beta family frequency identified them.

The V and J genes are TRBV4-3 and TRBJ1-1; D gene unclear. The receptor was isolated from a human donor in good health (CMV status not recorded). Some clones in this sample may be carry-over from other donors' samples. The sequenced sample was CD8+ T cells from PBMCs. The CDR3 here is CASSQDRISGSYMNTEAFF. The CDR3 nucleotides are TGCGCCAGCAGCCAAGATCGGATCTCGGGCAGTTATATGAACACTGAAGCTTTCTTT.